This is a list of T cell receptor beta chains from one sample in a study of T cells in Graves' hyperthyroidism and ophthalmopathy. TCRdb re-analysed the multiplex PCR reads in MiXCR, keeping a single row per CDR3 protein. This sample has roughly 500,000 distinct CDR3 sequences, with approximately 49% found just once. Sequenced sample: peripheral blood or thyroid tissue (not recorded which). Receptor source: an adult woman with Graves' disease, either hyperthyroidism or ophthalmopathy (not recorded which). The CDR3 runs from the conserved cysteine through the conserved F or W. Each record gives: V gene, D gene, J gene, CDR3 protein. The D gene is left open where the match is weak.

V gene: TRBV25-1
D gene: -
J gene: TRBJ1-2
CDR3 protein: CASSETGANYGYTF

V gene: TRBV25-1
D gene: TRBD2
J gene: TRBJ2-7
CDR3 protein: CASSEPGTSGRAREQYF

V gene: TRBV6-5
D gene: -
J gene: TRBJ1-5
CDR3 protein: CASSEGNQPQHF

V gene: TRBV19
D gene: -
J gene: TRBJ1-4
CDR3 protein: CASNFGREKLFF

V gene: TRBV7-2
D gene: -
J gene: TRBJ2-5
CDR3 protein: CASSFGHKGETQYF

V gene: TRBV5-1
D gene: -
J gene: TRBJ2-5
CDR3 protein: CASSFQSGQETRYF

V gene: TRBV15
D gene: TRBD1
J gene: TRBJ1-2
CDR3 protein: CATSRDWDRESLGGYTF

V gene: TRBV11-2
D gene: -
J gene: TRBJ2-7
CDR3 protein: CASSPPGTRSYEQYF

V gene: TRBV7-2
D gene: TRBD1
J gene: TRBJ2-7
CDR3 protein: CASSPGGFSYEQYF

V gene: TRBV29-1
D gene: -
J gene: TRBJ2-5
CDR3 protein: CSVDPGWGGETQYF

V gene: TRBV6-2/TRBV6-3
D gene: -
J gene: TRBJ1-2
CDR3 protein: CASGIRGLKGYTF

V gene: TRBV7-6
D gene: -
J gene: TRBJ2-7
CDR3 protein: CASSLAAGYRSYEQYF

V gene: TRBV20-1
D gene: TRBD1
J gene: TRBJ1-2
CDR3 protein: CSARRDRDYGYTF

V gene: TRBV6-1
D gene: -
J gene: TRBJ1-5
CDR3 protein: CASKSYSNQPQHF

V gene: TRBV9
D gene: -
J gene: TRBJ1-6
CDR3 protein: CASKGSRNSPLHF

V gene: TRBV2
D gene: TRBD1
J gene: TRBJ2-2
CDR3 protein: CASTGTENTGELFF

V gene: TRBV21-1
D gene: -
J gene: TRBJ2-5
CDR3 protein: CASSVGASGRTGGETQYF

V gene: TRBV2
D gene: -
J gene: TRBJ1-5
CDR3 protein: CASCVHPDQPQHF

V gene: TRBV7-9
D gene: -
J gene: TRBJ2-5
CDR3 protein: CASSLAGGEETQYF

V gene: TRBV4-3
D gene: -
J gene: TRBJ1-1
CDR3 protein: CASSQVGRGLNTEAFF

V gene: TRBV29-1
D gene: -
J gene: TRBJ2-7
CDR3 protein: CSVIGANSLLEQYF

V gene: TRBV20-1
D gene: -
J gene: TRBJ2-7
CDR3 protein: CSARDRQGLYEQYF

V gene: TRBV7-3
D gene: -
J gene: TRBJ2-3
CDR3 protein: CASQRGSGDTQYF

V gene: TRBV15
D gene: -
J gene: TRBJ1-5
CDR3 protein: CATSRDIQGGNQPQHF

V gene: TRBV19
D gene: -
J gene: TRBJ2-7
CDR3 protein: CASSIHARAGEQYF

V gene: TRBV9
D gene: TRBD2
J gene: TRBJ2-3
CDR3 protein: CASSSLTSGMSTDTQYF

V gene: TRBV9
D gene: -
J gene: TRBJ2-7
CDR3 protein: CASSLAARLVDEQYF

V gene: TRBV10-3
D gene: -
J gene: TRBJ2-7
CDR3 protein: CAISDNQGYYEQYF

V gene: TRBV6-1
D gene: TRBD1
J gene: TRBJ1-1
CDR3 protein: CASRLTGQGNTEAFF

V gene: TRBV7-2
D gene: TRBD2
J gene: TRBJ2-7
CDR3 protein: CASSSSGTSGEQYF

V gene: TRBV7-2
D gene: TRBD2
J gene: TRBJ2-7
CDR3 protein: CASSAGLAGLYEQYF

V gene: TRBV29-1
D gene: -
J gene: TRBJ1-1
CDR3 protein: CSARPNTEAFF

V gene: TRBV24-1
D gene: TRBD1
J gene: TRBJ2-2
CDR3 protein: CATSDSDRAFTGELFF

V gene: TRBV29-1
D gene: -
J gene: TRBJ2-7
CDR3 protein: CSVALTDDYEQYF

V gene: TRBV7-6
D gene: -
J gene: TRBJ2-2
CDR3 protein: CASSSTGNTGELFF

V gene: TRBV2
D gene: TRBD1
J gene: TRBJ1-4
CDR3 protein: CASSAGTGRFF

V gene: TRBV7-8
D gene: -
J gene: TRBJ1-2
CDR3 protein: CASSAYEANYGYTF

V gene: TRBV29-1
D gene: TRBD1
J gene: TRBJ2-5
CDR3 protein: CRVTGEETQYF

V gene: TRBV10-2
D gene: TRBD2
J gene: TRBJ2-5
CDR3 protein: CASRPTSGRGGETQYF

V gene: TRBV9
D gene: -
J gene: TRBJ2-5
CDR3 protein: CASSRQDQETQYF

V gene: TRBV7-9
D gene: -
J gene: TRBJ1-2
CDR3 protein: CASSLWGSEMGYTF

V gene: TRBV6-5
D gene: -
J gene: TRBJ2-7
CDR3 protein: CASSYRLWGAYEQYF

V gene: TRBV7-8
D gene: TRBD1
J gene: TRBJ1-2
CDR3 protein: CASSQGQSHGYTF

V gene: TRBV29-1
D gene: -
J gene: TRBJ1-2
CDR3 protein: CSAGGNGYTF

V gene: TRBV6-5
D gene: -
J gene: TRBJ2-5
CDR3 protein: CAISYAGGLQETQYF

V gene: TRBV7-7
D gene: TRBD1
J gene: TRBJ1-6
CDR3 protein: CASSFGQESTLHF

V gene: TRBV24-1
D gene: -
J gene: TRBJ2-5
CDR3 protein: CATSDTGQPEQTQYF

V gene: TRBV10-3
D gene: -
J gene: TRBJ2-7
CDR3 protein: CAISESRGGYEQYF

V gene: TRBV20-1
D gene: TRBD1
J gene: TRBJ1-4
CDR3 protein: CSVGTEYEKLFF

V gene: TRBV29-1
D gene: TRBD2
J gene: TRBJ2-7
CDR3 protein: CSVATGLAGTQYF

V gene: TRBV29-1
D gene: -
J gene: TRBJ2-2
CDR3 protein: CSVEWGGQLTGELFF

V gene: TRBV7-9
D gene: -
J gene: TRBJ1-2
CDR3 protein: CASSRREAYTF

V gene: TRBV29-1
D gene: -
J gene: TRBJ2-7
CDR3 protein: CSVGGGTKNYEQYF

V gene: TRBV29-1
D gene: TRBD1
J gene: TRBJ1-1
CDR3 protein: CSVIRDRDNPSGAFF

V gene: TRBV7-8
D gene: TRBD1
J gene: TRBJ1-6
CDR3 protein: CASSTGTGNSPLHF

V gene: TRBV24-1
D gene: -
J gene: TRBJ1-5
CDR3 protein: CATSSHVQPQHF

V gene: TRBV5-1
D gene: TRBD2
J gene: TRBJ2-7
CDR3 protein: CASSLGTSGTWFYEQYF